The present TCR beta chain was sequenced within a study of beta chain features in type 1 diabetes. J gave up 2 bases and V 8 bases, and 4 bases lay outside the gene matches. The CDR3 runs 14 residues. Looked up from germline, CDR1 is SNHLY and CDR2 is FYNNEI. TCRB transcripts that were expressed got sequenced, as all of the isolated RNA had been reverse transcribed. Repertoires were generated with immunoSEQ multiplex PCR, while TCRdb's copy carries only in-frame clones and drops some. Of a few hundred thousand clones detected, about 18% appear once; the ten largest clones hold around 0.045%. The receptor was derived from a woman between 18 and 29 years old in good health. The sample comprised naive CD4+ T cells from blood. The chain combines TRBV2 with TRBJ2-7; 12 bases match TRBD2. The CDR3 DNA reads TGTGCCAGCCGTGGACTAGCGGGACCCTACGAGCAGTACTTC. Translated, it gives CASRGLAGPYEQYF.